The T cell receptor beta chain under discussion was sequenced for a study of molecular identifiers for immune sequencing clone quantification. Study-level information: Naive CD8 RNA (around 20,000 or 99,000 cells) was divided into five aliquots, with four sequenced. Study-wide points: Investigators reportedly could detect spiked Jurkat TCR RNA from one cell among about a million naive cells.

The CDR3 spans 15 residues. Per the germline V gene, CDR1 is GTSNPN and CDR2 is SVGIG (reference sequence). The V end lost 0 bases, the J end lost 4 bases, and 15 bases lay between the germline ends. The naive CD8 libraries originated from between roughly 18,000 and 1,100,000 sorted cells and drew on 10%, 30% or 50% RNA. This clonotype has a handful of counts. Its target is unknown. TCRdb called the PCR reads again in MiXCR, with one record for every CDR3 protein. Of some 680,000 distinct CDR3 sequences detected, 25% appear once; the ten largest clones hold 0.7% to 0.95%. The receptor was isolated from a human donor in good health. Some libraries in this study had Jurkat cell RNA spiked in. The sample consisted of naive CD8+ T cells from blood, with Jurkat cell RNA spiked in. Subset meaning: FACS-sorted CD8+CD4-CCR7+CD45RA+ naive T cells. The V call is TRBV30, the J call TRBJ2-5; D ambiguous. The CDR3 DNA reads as TGTGCCTGGAGTGTAGGTGCTTTTTCAGGAGAGACCCAGTACTTC. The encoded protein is CAWSVGAFSGETQYF.